These 21 T cell receptor beta chains were sequenced from one sample in a study of cytomegalovirus exposure and HLA in healthy donors. The PCR was carried out with 60 Vbeta primers and 13 Jbeta primers. Method: immunoSEQ multiplex PCR; TCRdb's copy keeps in-frame clones and lacks some. The table includes some 65,000 clones, less than 70% detected once. The sequencing input was PBMCs. Receptors were obtained from a man aged 25 to 45 in good health and CMV-seronegative.

This chain uses TRBV7-7 with TRBJ2-1, with 8 positions matching TRBD1. Germline CDR1 and CDR2: SSHAT and FNYEAQ (reference sequence). J was trimmed by 7 bases and V by 6 bases; bases with no gene match: 5. The CDR3 runs 13 residues. In DNA form, the CDR3 reads TGTGCCAGCAGTCGGACAGGGCGGAATGAGCAGTTCTTC. This sequence encodes CASSRTGRNEQFF. Filled out from reference TRBV7-7 and TRBJ2-1, the complete variable domain reads GAGVSQSPRYKVTKRGQDVTLRCDPISSHATLYWYQQALGQGPEFLTYFNYEAQPDKSGLPSDRFSAERPEGSISTLTIQRTEQRDSAMYRCASSRTGRNEQFFGPGTRLTVL.

This sequence joins TRBV5-6 and TRBJ1-1, with D uncertain. This CDR3 comprises 13 residues. With 4 bases removed from V and 4 bases from J, the gap between germline ends came to 11 bases. Germline CDR1 and CDR2: SGHDT and YYEEEE. CDR3: CASSRRYGTEAFF. The CDR3 DNA reads TGTGCCAGCAGCCGCAGGTATGGCACTGAAGCTTTCTTT.

The gene calls are TRBV5-4 and TRBJ2-7; a possible D gene is TRBD1 (6 bases). Trimming took 5 bases from V and 0 from J, leaving 18 bases between them. The CDR3 has 16 residues. Germline loops: CDR1 SGHNT, CDR2 YYREEE (reference sequence). CDR3 loop: CASSTDGQPSSYEQYF. CDR3 coding DNA: TGTGCCAGCAGTACCGACGGACAGCCGAGCTCCTACGAGCAGTACTTC.

V usage is TRBV29-1 and J usage is TRBJ1-2; 7 bases are shared with TRBD1. Germline-derived CDR1 and CDR2 are SQVTM and ANQGSEA. The CDR3 contains 13 residues. J lost 3 bases, V lost 5 bases, and 6 bases had no gene match. The CDR3 DNA follows: TGCAGCGTTAAGGCAGGGGGGTACTATGGCTACACCTTC. This gives the protein CSVKAGGYYGYTF.

The rearrangement links TRBV10-2 to TRBJ2-1, with TRBD2 matching over 8 bases. The CDR3 extends over 15 amino acids. V lost 7 bases, J lost 7 bases, and 12 bases stayed unmatched. CDR1 is WSHSY and CDR2 is SAAADI in the germline V gene. This CDR3 reads CASKEEGLAINEQFF. CDR3 sequence (DNA): TGCGCCAGCAAAGAGGAAGGACTAGCTATAAATGAGCAGTTCTTC.

The chain recombines TRBV7-8 with TRBJ2-5; tentatively, D is TRBD1 (6 bases). CDR1 is SGHVS and CDR2 is FQNEAQ in the germline V gene. CDR3 size: 18 residues. V gave up 5 bases and J gave up 4 bases, with 26 bases separating them. CDR3 sequence (DNA): TGTGCCAGCAGCCCTCCTCTACGTTTTGGGGGCGCGAGAGAGACCCAGTACTTC. The encoded protein is CASSPPLRFGGARETQYF. The variable domain in full, completed from reference TRBV7-8 and TRBJ2-5, reads GAGVSQSPRYKVAKRGQDVALRCDPISGHVSLFWYQQALGQGPEFLTYFQNEAQLDKSGLPSDRFFAERPEGSVSTLKIQRTQQEDSAVYLCASSPPLRFGGARETQYFGPGTRLLVL.

This clone occurred a few times. This rearrangement joins TRBV6-5 to TRBJ1-2, with TRBD1 identical over 7 bases. Germline loops: CDR1 MNHEY, CDR2 SVGAGI. Trimming removed 6 bases from V and 3 bases from J; junction bases left unmatched: 4. The CDR3 contains 13 residues. As DNA, the CDR3 is TGTGCCAGCAGGAATACAGGGGACTATGGCTACACCTTC. Translating it yields CASRNTGDYGYTF.

This clone was counted between two and nine times. The rearrangement uses TRBV30 and TRBJ1-3; no definite D call. The CDR3 has 13 amino acids. CDR1 is GTSNPN, CDR2 SVGIG, per germline (reference sequence). The germline V and J ends were trimmed by 4 bases and 0 bases, with 7 bases remaining between them. In nucleotides, the CDR3 is TGTGCCTGGACCCCCCACTCTGGAAACACCATATATTTT. Encoded protein: CAWTPHSGNTIYF. The full variable domain, completed using reference TRBV30 and TRBJ1-3, is SQTIHQWPATLVQPVGSPLSLECTVEGTSNPNLYWYRQAAGRGLQLLFYSVGIGQISSEVPQNLSASRPQDRQFILSSKKLLLSDSGFYLCAWTPHSGNTIYFGEGSWLTVV.

The CDR3 DNA follows: TGTGCCAGCAGCCAGACGGGGTACTCCTACGAGCAGTACTTC. Amino acid sequence: CASSQTGYSYEQYF. The chain recombines TRBV14 with TRBJ2-7; tentatively, D is TRBD2 (5 bases). CDR1 is SGHDN and CDR2 is FVKESK in the germline V gene. The CDR3 extends over 14 amino acids. V lost 3 bases to trimming and J lost 0 bases, with 9 bases between them.

The chain joins TRBV9 to TRBJ1-2; 7 bases agree with TRBD1. CDR1 SGDLS and CDR2 YYNGEE come from the germline V gene. CDR3 length: 15 amino acids. The V and J ends lost 6 bases and 6 bases, in that order; junction bases with no gene match: 14. The CDR3 region has the DNA TGTGCCAGCACCAAAGCCATTGACAGGGTCGATGGCTACACCTTC. This translates into CASTKAIDRVDGYTF.

The chain carries TRBV7-2 and TRBJ1-5; 7 nucleotides line up with TRBD1. Trimming took 4 bases from V and 2 from J; bases not matched to a gene: 5. Germline lookup yields CDR1 SGHTA and CDR2 FQGNSA. The CDR3 spans 15 residues. The chain's CDR3 is CASSSDGQGNQPQHF. CDR3 nucleotides: TGTGCCAGCAGCTCCGACGGACAGGGCAATCAGCCCCAGCATTTT.

The chain joins TRBV6-5 to TRBJ1-4, with D uncertain. V lost 0 bases and J lost 3, with 8 bases in between. This CDR3 comprises 15 residues. The germline V gene has CDR1 MNHEY and CDR2 SVGAGI. CDR3 in amino acids: CASSYSGGSNEKLFF. The CDR3 DNA reads as TGTGCCAGCAGTTACTCGGGAGGGTCTAATGAAAAACTGTTTTTT.

The J gene is TRBJ1-3, the V gene TRBV6-5; TRBD1 agrees at 9 bases. CDR3 length: 14 residues. The junction had 2 bases not matched to a gene; V was cut back by 4 bases and J by 4 bases. Germline assignment: CDR1 MNHEY and CDR2 SVGAGI. CDR3 sequence: CASSSGTGGNTIYF. The CDR3 region has the DNA TGTGCCAGCAGTTCTGGGACAGGGGGAAACACCATATATTTT.

The chain uses TRBV2 and TRBJ2-2; tentatively, D is TRBD2 (5 bases). Germline CDR1 SNHLY, CDR2 FYNNEI. This CDR3 comprises 15 residues. The V gene lost 3 bases and the J gene lost 4 bases, with 12 bases spanning the gap. In DNA, the CDR3 is TGTGCCAGCAGTGATCTCGGGGTGGTCACCGGGGAGCTGTTTTTT. Its translation: CASSDLGVVTGELFF.

V and J are TRBV5-4 and TRBJ2-1, with a weak D call TRBD2 (5 bases). Trimming removed 1 base from V and 4 bases from J, with 15 bases in between. The germline CDR1 and CDR2 sequences are SGHNT and YYREEE (reference sequence). CDR3 length equals 16 residues. The CDR3 protein is CASSLPTLGSYNEQFF. CDR3 bases: TGTGCCAGCAGCTTGCCTACCTTAGGGAGTTACAATGAGCAGTTCTTC.

The V gene is TRBV7-2, the J gene TRBJ2-1; 14 bases are shared with TRBD2. The V gene's germline CDR1 is SGHTA and CDR2 FQGNSA. The CDR3 length is 16 residues. The junction had 6 bases not matched to a gene; V was cut back by 5 bases and J by 6 bases. CDR3: CASSPPGLAGGNEQFF. The CDR3 nucleotides read TGTGCCAGCAGCCCGCCAGGACTAGCGGGGGGCAATGAGCAGTTCTTC.

The V and J genes are TRBV2 and TRBJ2-7; 8 bases fit TRBD1. The length of the CDR3 is 14 residues. Trimming took 6 bases from V and 4 from J; bases not matched to a gene: 8. Germline-derived CDR1 and CDR2 are SNHLY and FYNNEI. The CDR3 spells CASSRTGTAYEQYF. The CDR3 coding sequence is TGTGCCAGCAGCCGGACAGGGACCGCGTACGAGCAGTACTTC.

This clone was detected a few times. The rearrangement uses TRBV2 and TRBJ1-2; D remains ambiguous. V lost 1 base to trimming and J lost 0 bases, with 9 bases between them. This CDR3 spans 15 amino acids. Germline CDR1 reads SNHLY; CDR2 reads FYNNEI. CDR3 protein: CASSEGQAANYGYTF. In DNA form, the CDR3 reads TGTGCCAGCAGTGAAGGGCAGGCCGCTAACTATGGCTACACCTTC.

The chain uses TRBV6-6 and TRBJ2-2; 8 bases agree with TRBD1. Trimming took 6 bases from V and 1 from J; bases not matched to a gene: 4. The CDR3 contains 15 residues. Germline V gene data show CDR1 as MNHNY and CDR2 as SVGAGI (reference sequence). CDR3 region: CASRAGTGNTGELFF. In DNA, the CDR3 is TGTGCCAGCAGGGCCGGGACAGGGAACACCGGGGAGCTGTTTTTT.

The sample holds a few counts of this clone. The genes are TRBV30 and TRBJ1-3, with D possibly TRBD1 on 6 matching bases. Germline CDR1 is GTSNPN and CDR2 is SVGIG (reference sequence). The CDR3 loop spans 13 amino acids. V lost 3 bases, J lost 2 bases, and 8 bases lay in between. For the CDR3, the DNA is TGTGCCTGGAGACAGGGACCTGGAAACACCATATATTTT. It encodes CAWRQGPGNTIYF.

This chain uses TRBV27 with TRBJ2-7, with D unresolved. V lost 7 bases, J lost 4 bases, and 5 bases lay in between. The germline V gene has CDR1 MNHEY and CDR2 SMNVEV (reference sequence). The CDR3 has 10 residues. CDR3 DNA: TGTGCCAGCACCCCGTACGAGCAGTACTTC. Translation: CASTPYEQYF.